This T cell receptor beta chain was recorded in a study of T cells after yellow fever vaccination (dated by TCRdb to between 2019 and 2020). General notes on the study: The SMART-Seq v4 Ultra Low Input RNA kit was used to prepare libraries from fractions with low cell numbers. To follow T-cell clones before and after both primary and booster YFV17D yellow fever vaccination, bulk TCR alpha and beta repertoires underwent longitudinal sequencing. Two healthy male donors, one aged 18 to 29 and one aged 30 to 40 years, made up the cohort. Blood samples were taken at several timepoints before and after primary and secondary immunization, and bulk PBMC replicates and cell subsets were isolated. Beyond this particular receptor, the publication reports: After the booster, most clones that had expanded after primary vaccination were detected again (nearly 97% of CD4 and around 88% of CD8), suggesting broad maintenance of memory. Because only a couple of donors were included in the study, the extent to which the findings can be generalized is limited. A small fraction of clonotypes appeared in both the CD4 and CD8 compartments, likely as a result of convergent recombination. Computational filtering was required because FACS-sorted repertoires could contain abundant contaminating clonotypes from the bulk population. Compared with the primary T-cell response, the secondary T-cell response was weaker but faster, peaking on day 5 rather than day 15.

This clonotype was counted many times. Its binding antigen is unknown. No base qualities exist here, and no much larger clone lies one base off it. The sample's treatment or condition, from its label and the paper: live attenuated yellow fever vaccine strain. At each blood-draw timepoint, two biological replicates of bulk PBMCs were collected. PBMCs were isolated from peripheral blood using a standard Ficoll-Paque protocol. TriZol was used to extract RNA from bulk PBMCs, from CD4 and CD8 fractions, and from dextramer-positive and dextramer-negative fractions. CDR1 and CDR2 were assigned from the germline V gene as LGHNA and YSLEER. V sheds 1 base and J sheds 5 bases, leaving 3 bases between their ends. CDR3 length: 13 amino acids, cysteine to phenylalanine. The retained sequence is limited to the CDR3, 39 bases, with the frame set at the first base. Sequencer: Illumina NovaSeq 6000. TCR cDNA was synthesized by 5'RACE template switching, through which a universal primer site and unique molecular identifiers were introduced. Priming for cDNA synthesis came from both the TCR alpha and TCR beta constant segments. Library amplification used two PCR steps, and the second PCR step added sample barcodes and sequencing adapters. Sequencing of libraries was performed on Illumina HiSeq 2500 (2x100 bp) or NovaSeq (2x150 bp). The paper's data handling went like this. MIGEC handled demultiplexing of reads and collapsing into UMI consensus sequences, while MiXCR performed V(D)J alignment. Vaccine-responding clonotypes were defined with edgeR using replicate PBMC samples, requiring FDR below 0.01 and a log2 fold change above 5 up to day 15. Each bulk clonotype was labeled CD4 or CD8 based on which sequenced repertoire, CD4 or CD8, contained the clonotype at higher abundance. TCRdb took the public reads, trimmed them with fastp at Q25, ran MiXCR for clone calling and kept in-frame beta chains. Every CDR3 protein is listed once, alongside the most common genes and DNA of its rows. For this entry, the V and J calls and clone size follow TCRdb and not the study's own pipeline. The sample table holds 300,000 to 350,000 distinct CDR3 sequences, of which approximately 4% were seen once. Clones ranked in the top ten supply around 19% of the sample.

This receptor chain uses TRBV4-3 and TRBJ1-6, with the D gene uncertain. This sample comprised PBMCs, obtained 15 days after the yellow fever booster vaccination. The receptor's source is a man between 18 and 35 years old who received the YFV17D yellow fever vaccine. CDR3 loop: CASSQVNNSPLHF. The nucleotide sequence is given as TGCGCCAGCAGCCAAGTAAATAATTCACCCCTCCACTTT.